This T cell receptor beta chain was identified during a study of T cell changes during pregnancy in multiple sclerosis. Libraries were prepared by immunoSEQ multiplex PCR; TCRdb keeps only in-frame clonotypes and omits some of them. The sample has about 24,000 clones; roughly 88% are singletons. Sequenced here: CD8+ T cells from peripheral blood mononuclear cells, sampled in the first trimester of pregnancy. The origin of this receptor is a female donor in good health, enrolled as a control in a pregnancy study.

Here the CDR3 reads CASSLREGSTYNEQFF. The DNA for the CDR3 is TGTGCCAGCAGCTTAAGGGAGGGAAGTACATACAATGAGCAGTTCTTC. The chain carries TRBV7-9 and TRBJ2-1; TRBD2 aligns across 7 bases. CDR3 length: 16 amino acids. The germline CDR1 and CDR2 sequences are SEHNR and FQNEAQ (reference sequence). V dropped 2 bases and J dropped 4; count of bases not matched to a gene: 8.